This TCR beta chain stems from a study of cytomegalovirus exposure and HLA in healthy donors. Use of 60 Vbeta and 13 Jbeta primers characterized the PCR. Assay: immunoSEQ multiplex PCR; the TCRdb copy retains only in-frame clones and omits some. The repertoire holds approximately 110,000 clones, around 86% seen once, with roughly 2.2% in the top ten. CDR1 and CDR2 from the germline V gene are SGHAT and FQDESV (reference sequence). Trimming stripped 3 bases from V and 0 bases from J, with 18 bases between. The CDR3 totals 17 residues. Concerning this clone: Its antigen remains unidentified.

Study-wide points: Immune exposure information available was restricted to CMV serostatus. Researchers counted about 150 TCR beta chains as cytomegalovirus-associated. Usually a TCR sequence was rare, but some public TCRs were found in many donors. In vitro, a few CMV-associated chains proved specific for CMV antigens.

The specimen sequenced was PBMCs. This sequence was found in a woman aged 30 to 39 in good health and CMV-seronegative. The gene calls are TRBV11-1 and TRBJ2-7; TRBD1 might be the D (6 bases). The CDR3 region has the DNA TGTGCCAGCAGCTTCCACCGGTTGGGGGCCAGCTCCTACGAGCAGTACTTC. It is translated as CASSFHRLGASSYEQYF.